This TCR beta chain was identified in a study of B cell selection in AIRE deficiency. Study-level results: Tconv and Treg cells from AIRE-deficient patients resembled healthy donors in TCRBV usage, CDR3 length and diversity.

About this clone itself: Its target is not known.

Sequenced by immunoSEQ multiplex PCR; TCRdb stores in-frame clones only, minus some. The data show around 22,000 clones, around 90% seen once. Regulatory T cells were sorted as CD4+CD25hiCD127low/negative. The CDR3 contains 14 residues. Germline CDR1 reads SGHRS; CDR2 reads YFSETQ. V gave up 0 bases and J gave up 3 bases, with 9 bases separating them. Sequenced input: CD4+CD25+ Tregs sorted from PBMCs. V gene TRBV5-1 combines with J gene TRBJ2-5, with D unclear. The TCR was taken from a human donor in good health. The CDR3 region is CASSLGHHKETQYF. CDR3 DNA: TGCGCCAGCAGCTTGGGACACCACAAAGAGACCCAGTACTTC.